The clone carrying this TCR beta chain was seen at least ten times. Its specificity is not known. Time point noted: persistent/refractory GD, antithyroid drugs over 5 years with positive TRAb. With RNA extracted from PBMCs as input, the TCR library was made. The sample originates from a study of regulatory T cells in long-lasting Graves disease. Whole-study results and caveats: Reduced TCR diversity was observed in persistent Graves' patients versus newly diagnosed patients.

Construction of TCR beta libraries relied on iRepertoire HTBI primers and on Arm-PCR targeting CDR3 regions. One entry per CDR3 protein, called by TCRdb with MiXCR from the multiplex PCR reads. This table holds fewer than 400,000 distinct CDR3 sequences, about a fifth found once. This specimen was peripheral blood mononuclear cells (PBMCs), taken when the disease was refractory, from a patient treated with antithyroid drugs. The clonotype originates from a female donor with Graves disease.

The CDR3 loop is CASSPPGEQYF. The CDR3 bases are TGTGCCAGCTCACCACCAGGCGAGCAGTACTTC. The chain recombines TRBV18 with TRBJ2-7, with no clear D. CDR1 KGHSH and CDR2 LQKENI come from the germline V gene. CDR3 length: 11 amino acids. The V end lost 0 bases, the J end lost 6 bases, and 3 bases lay between the germline ends.